These 3 T cell receptor beta chains were sequenced from one sample in a study of cytomegalovirus exposure and HLA in healthy donors (dated by TCRdb to about 2017). The library came from the immunoSEQ multiplex PCR assay. For the multiplex PCR, a mixture combining 60 forward primers for TCR Vbeta segments and 13 reverse primers for TCR Jbeta segments was used. TCRdb obtained this table from immuneACCESS and retained in-frame rearrangements with V and J assigned. These tables miss some clones; where compared with another copy, unresolved V genes account for less than half of the shortfall, and the remainder is unexplained. Within this sample are roughly 170,000 clones, with around 80% of them counted one time only. Around 14% of the sample rests with the top ten. Material for sequencing was PBMCs. The receptors come from a woman aged 50 to 60 in good health and CMV-seropositive.

The chain combines TRBV4-1 with TRBJ2-7, with a weak D call TRBD1 (5 bases). Trimming stripped 0 bases from V and 3 bases from J, with 15 bases between. This CDR3 comprises 16 residues. Germline CDR1 reads MGHRA; CDR2 reads YSYEKL. CDR3 coding DNA: TGCGCCAGCAGCCAAGATAGCAGGGAAGTAAGCTACGAGCAGTACTTC. This sequence encodes CASSQDSREVSYEQYF.

The rearrangement uses TRBV6-1 and TRBJ2-3, with 11 nucleotides matching TRBD1. The CDR3 contains 15 residues. CDR1 MNHNS and CDR2 SASEGT come from the germline V gene. The junction had 1 base not matched to a gene; V was cut back by 1 base and J by 4 bases. The CDR3 bases are TGTGCCAGCAGTGAAGGGACAGGGGGCGCAGATACGCAGTATTTT. It yields the protein CASSEGTGGADTQYF.

J is TRBJ2-6 and V is TRBV4-2; TRBD2 might be the D (5 bases). Per germline, CDR1 LGHNA and CDR2 YNFKEQ. The CDR3 is made up of 13 amino acids. V dropped 0 bases and J dropped 19 bases, with 16 bases sitting between them. CDR3 nucleotide sequence: TGTGCCAGCAGCCAAGATCTCGTCGGGGTCCGAACTTTC. This encodes CASSQDLVGVRTF.